The 32 T cell receptor beta chains below come from one sample, sequenced in a study of blood T cell repertoires in COVID-19. Produced via immunoSEQ multiplex PCR; TCRdb's table is partial and in-frame only. The sample yields approximately 230,000 clones, about four fifths seen once. The sequencing sample was made of peripheral blood. The receptors stem from a man of 80 years or more with acute or convalescent COVID-19.

The chain uses TRBV5-8 and TRBJ2-1; 7 bases line up with TRBD2. The CDR3 contains 15 residues. CDR1 and CDR2 from the germline V gene are SGHTS and YDEGEE. Trimming removed 0 bases from V and 11 bases from J; junction bases left unmatched: 11. CDR3 DNA sequence: TGTGCCAGCAGCTTGGGACTAGCCTGGAGGAATAAGCAGTTCTTC. Translation: CASSLGLAWRNKQFF.

The rearrangement joins TRBV27 to TRBJ2-7; 7 nucleotides match TRBD2. With V trimmed by 6 bases and J by 0 bases, 5 bases remained unmatched. The CDR3 runs to 14 residues. CDR1 and CDR2 (germline): MNHEY, SMNVEV (reference sequence). This CDR3 is CASSRRGDSYEQYF. In DNA, the CDR3 is TGTGCCAGCAGCCGACGGGGGGACTCCTACGAGCAGTACTTC.

J is TRBJ1-2 and V is TRBV4-2; the D is unclear. V was pared by 0 bases and J by 8 bases, with 13 bases between. CDR1 is LGHNA and CDR2 is YNFKEQ in the germline V gene. CDR3 length: 14 amino acids. CDR3 sequence: CASSQDSATGGYTF. The CDR3 bases are TGTGCCAGCAGCCAAGACTCGGCTACGGGGGGCTACACCTTC.

This clone was seen just once. This rearrangement joins TRBV28 to TRBJ1-6; 7 bases match TRBD1. Trimming at V came to 6 bases and at J to 14 bases, leaving 13 bases not matched to a gene. This CDR3 region has 14 residues. Per the germline V gene, CDR1 is MDHEN and CDR2 is SYDVKM. The DNA for the CDR3 is TGTGCCAGCAGGCCCACCATGACAGGGCGTGCCCTCCACTTT. This encodes CASRPTMTGRALHF.

This clone was picked up one time. This chain links TRBV3-1 (or the pseudogene TRBV3-2) with TRBJ1-2; TRBD1 matches 8 bases. The CDR3 covers 17 residues. Germline V lookup: CDR1 LGHDT, CDR2 YNNKEL (reference sequence). J was trimmed by 4 bases and V by 4 bases; bases with no gene match: 14. CDR3 in amino acids: CASSPDRGRLSGYGYTF. CDR3 DNA sequence: TGTGCCAGCAGCCCCGACAGGGGCCGGCTTAGTGGCTATGGCTACACCTTC.

This chain connects TRBV4-1 to TRBJ2-2; the D is unclear. This CDR3 is built from 14 residues. Germline CDR1 reads MGHRA; CDR2 reads YSYEKL. V lost 1 base and J 3 bases, leaving 6 bases between the germline ends. The CDR3 loop is CASSQAQYTGELFF. The CDR3, as DNA: TGCGCCAGCAGCCAAGCACAGTACACCGGGGAGCTGTTTTTT.

The J gene is TRBJ1-5, the V gene TRBV19; TRBD1 agrees at 7 bases. This CDR3 region has 13 residues. The trim removed 7 bases at V and 4 bases at J, leaving 4 bases unmatched. Germline CDR1 LNHDA, CDR2 SQIVND (reference sequence). CDR3 in DNA: TGTGCCAGTAACATGGACAGGAATCAGCCCCAGCATTTT. It specifies CASNMDRNQPQHF.

This chain uses TRBV19 with TRBJ2-1; D remains ambiguous. This CDR3 region has 16 residues. The germline V gene encodes CDR1 LNHDA and CDR2 SQIVND (reference sequence). V was shortened by 1 base and J by 1 base, with 11 bases between the two germline ends. CDR3 protein: CASSIGQVGSYNEQFF. CDR3 sequence (DNA): TGTGCCAGTAGTATAGGGCAGGTTGGTTCCTACAATGAGCAGTTCTTC.

The gene calls are TRBV27 and TRBJ1-6, with 7 bases lining up with TRBD1. The CDR3 runs 15 residues. Germline CDR1 reads MNHEY; CDR2 reads SMNVEV (reference sequence). V was pared by 2 bases and J by 7 bases, with 5 bases of the junction left unmatched. CDR3 nucleotides: TGTGCCAGCAGTTTAGCCGGGACAGTCAATTCACCCCTCCACTTT. Its protein is CASSLAGTVNSPLHF.

The rearrangement links TRBV19 to TRBJ2-1; TRBD2 agrees at 10 bases. The CDR3 totals 16 residues. After removal of 5 bases from V and 8 bases from J, the junction contained 12 bases not matched to a gene. CDR1 is LNHDA and CDR2 is SQIVND in the germline V gene (reference sequence). CDR3: CASSPLAGVPGDEQFF. CDR3 bases: TGTGCCAGTAGTCCCCTAGCGGGAGTGCCTGGGGATGAGCAGTTCTTC.

In regard to this clone: One junction end disagrees with the germline gene, perhaps due to a read error. The rearrangement uses TRBV11-2 and TRBJ2-1; 14 bases line up with TRBD2. The germline gives CDR1 SGHAT, CDR2 FQNNGV. This CDR3 comprises 19 residues. The CDR3 is CASSLEGLAGVRTYNEQFF. CDR3 bases: TGTGCCAGCAGTTTAGAGGGACTAGCGGGGGTTCGCACCTACAATGAGCAGTTCTTC.

The chain recombines TRBV19 with TRBJ2-2, with D possibly being TRBD2 (5 bases). V gave up 5 bases and J gave up 2 bases, with 12 bases separating them. From germline, CDR1 is LNHDA and CDR2 SQIVND (reference sequence). The CDR3 spans 15 residues. The CDR3 loop reads CASSPRLANTGELFF. CDR3 nucleotides: TGTGCCAGTAGTCCGCGGCTAGCAAACACCGGGGAGCTGTTTTTT.

The chain employs TRBV3-1 (or the pseudogene TRBV3-2) and TRBJ2-1, with TRBD1 matching over 9 bases. The V gene's germline CDR1 is LGHDT and CDR2 YNNKEL (reference sequence). V was clipped by 2 bases and J by 6 bases; unmatched bases: 11. The CDR3 loop spans 17 amino acids. CDR3 coding DNA: TGTGCCAGCAGCCAATCCCCGGGACAGGGACCCGGCAATGAGCAGTTCTTC. It translates to CASSQSPGQGPGNEQFF.

This sequence joins TRBV15 and TRBJ1-5; a weak D match, TRBD1 (5 bases). Germline V gene sequence: CDR1 LNHNV, CDR2 YYDKDF (reference sequence). The CDR3 has 16 amino acids. The V end was cut by 3 bases, the J end by 3 bases, with 15 bases between. The CDR3 loop reads CATSRGHQGNNQPQHF. The CDR3 DNA is TGTGCCACCAGCAGGGGCCATCAGGGAAACAATCAGCCCCAGCATTTT.

The gene calls are TRBV23-1 and TRBJ2-7; a possible D gene is TRBD2 (6 bases). TRBV23-1 is an ORF, and what it does is uncertain. The ends were cut back, 7 bases at V and 5 bases at J, with 18 bases in the middle. The CDR3 contains 14 residues. The CDR3 loop reads CASTSGGVRHEQYF. In DNA, the CDR3 is TGCGCCAGCACCTCCGGCGGGGTTCGCCACGAGCAGTACTTC.

V usage is TRBV4-2 and J usage is TRBJ1-1; 8 bases fit TRBD1. The CDR3 loop spans 16 amino acids. Looked up from germline, CDR1 is LGHNA and CDR2 is YNFKEQ. Trimming took 0 bases from V and 5 from J; bases not matched to a gene: 8. CDR3 bases: TGTGCCAGCAGCCAAGATATGAACAGGGGGAGGACTGAAGCTTTCTTT. Protein sequence: CASSQDMNRGRTEAFF.

This clone was seen only a few times. V usage is TRBV30 and J usage is TRBJ1-4; no reliable D call. Germline CDR1 GTSNPN, CDR2 SVGIG (reference sequence). Trimming removed 7 bases at V and 8 bases at J, with 17 bases between. The CDR3 runs 13 residues. This CDR3 is CASDSRTTEKLFF. The CDR3 region has the DNA TGTGCCTCCGACTCCAGAACCACCGAAAAACTGTTTTTT.

The J gene is TRBJ1-6, the V gene TRBV27, with TRBD1 identical over 12 bases. This CDR3 is 17 amino acids long. V lost 6 bases, J lost 1 base, and 4 bases stayed unmatched. From germline, CDR1 is MNHEY and CDR2 SMNVEV (reference sequence). CDR3 in amino acids: CASRGTGGASYNSPLHF. The CDR3 nucleotides are TGTGCCAGCAGAGGGACAGGGGGCGCATCCTATAATTCACCCCTCCACTTT.

The rearrangement joins TRBV5-5 to TRBJ1-2, with D maybe TRBD1 (5 bases). There are 14 residues in the CDR3. Germline lookup yields CDR1 SGHKS and CDR2 YYEKEE (reference sequence). The V end was cut by 4 bases, the J end by 3 bases, with 13 bases between. The CDR3 DNA is TGTGCCAGCAGCGACCCGTGGGGCCACTATGGCTACACCTTC. It translates to CASSDPWGHYGYTF.

This rearrangement joins TRBV27 to TRBJ2-3, with 8 positions matching TRBD1. CDR3 size: 16 residues. V dropped 7 bases and J dropped 0; count of bases not matched to a gene: 9. In germline, CDR1 is MNHEY, CDR2 SMNVEV (reference sequence). CDR3 bases: TGTGCCAGCACCGTCGGGACAGGAACTAGCACAGATACGCAGTATTTT. It is translated as CASTVGTGTSTDTQYF.

This clone showed up just once. CDR3 loop: CASSPGLLGETQYF. The CDR3 DNA reads as TGTGCCAGCTCGCCGGGACTCCTAGGGGAGACCCAGTACTTC. The genes are TRBV18 and TRBJ2-5; TRBD2 might be the D (6 bases). The germline V and J ends were trimmed by 6 bases and 5 bases, with 16 bases remaining between them. This CDR3 is 14 amino acids long. Germline CDR1 KGHSH, CDR2 LQKENI.

This clone was observed a handful of times. CDR3 loop: CASSLTGQGTYEQYF. CDR3 sequence (DNA): TGCGCCAGCAGCTTGACGGGACAGGGTACCTACGAGCAGTACTTC. The chain recombines TRBV5-1 with TRBJ2-7; TRBD1 matches 9 bases. Germline values: CDR1 SGHRS, CDR2 YFSETQ. Trimming at V came to 1 base and at J to 2 bases, leaving 4 bases not matched to a gene. The CDR3 is 15 amino acids.

This clone was seen a handful of times. The chain combines TRBV6-6 with TRBJ2-7; unclear D gene. This CDR3 spans 12 amino acids. Germline lookup yields CDR1 MNHNY and CDR2 SVGAGI (reference sequence). Trimming removed 10 bases from V and 5 bases from J, with 15 bases in between. In nucleotides, the CDR3 is TGTGCCACCCGGAAACAGCCTGACGAGCAGTACTTC. Amino acid sequence: CATRKQPDEQYF.

The J gene is TRBJ2-3, the V gene TRBV10-1, with a weak D call TRBD1 (5 bases). This CDR3 is built from 13 residues. V lost 6 bases and J lost 8, with 15 bases in between. Germline V lookup: CDR1 WNHNN, CDR2 SYGVQD (reference sequence). The CDR3, as DNA: TGCGCCAGCAGCCGGACACTCGAGAGTACGCAGTATTTT. Translation gives CASSRTLESTQYF.

The chain recombines TRBV18 with TRBJ1-6; D is perhaps TRBD1 (5 bases). This CDR3 comprises 16 residues. CDR1 KGHSH and CDR2 LQKENI come from the germline V gene. V was cut by 4 bases and J by 2 bases, with 12 bases left in between. The CDR3 DNA reads TGTGCCAGCTCACTACAGGAAGCCGCCTATAATTCACCCCTCCACTTT. Residues: CASSLQEAAYNSPLHF.

V usage is TRBV4-2 and J usage is TRBJ1-4; D gene uncertain. CDR1 and CDR2 from the germline V gene are LGHNA and YNFKEQ. The CDR3 is made up of 13 amino acids. Trimming took 4 bases from V and 3 from J, leaving 6 bases between them. CDR3 protein: CASSLTPNEKLFF. CDR3 nucleotide sequence: TGTGCCAGCAGCCTCACTCCTAATGAAAAACTGTTTTTT.

The chain joins TRBV13 to TRBJ1-4; D might be TRBD1 (5 bases). Germline loops: CDR1 PRHDT, CDR2 FYEKMQ (reference sequence). V was trimmed by 0 bases and J by 4 bases, leaving 6 bases between them. This CDR3 comprises 14 residues. The CDR3 sequence: CASSLGRVNEKLFF. The CDR3, as DNA: TGTGCCAGCAGCTTAGGCAGGGTTAATGAAAAACTGTTTTTT.

This clone occurred once. The chain joins TRBV6-5 to TRBJ2-7; the match to TRBD1 covers 10 bases. CDR1 is MNHEY and CDR2 is SVGAGI in the germline V gene. The V gene end was trimmed by 4 bases and the J gene end by 4 bases; junction bases not matched to a gene: 7. This CDR3 spans 15 amino acids. CDR3 DNA sequence: TGTGCCAGCAGTTTTCTCGGGACAGGGGTTTACGAGCAGTACTTC. Translating gives CASSFLGTGVYEQYF.

The table lists this clone with a few counts. J is TRBJ2-7 and V is TRBV3-1 (or the pseudogene TRBV3-2), with 11 nucleotides matching TRBD2. Germline CDR1 is LGHDT and CDR2 is YNNKEL (reference sequence). Trimming at V came to 3 bases and at J to 1 base, leaving 2 bases not matched to a gene. The CDR3 is 15 amino acids. CDR3 nucleotide sequence: TGTGCCAGCAGCCAGACTAGCGGGACTTCCTACGAGCAGTACTTC. Its translation: CASSQTSGTSYEQYF.

The chain combines TRBV5-1 with TRBJ2-7; 8 bases map to TRBD1. CDR3 length: 14 residues. With V trimmed by 4 bases and J by 6 bases, 9 bases remained unmatched. Germline V gives CDR1 SGHRS, CDR2 YFSETQ. Here the CDR3 reads CASSTLTGVVEQYF. The CDR3 DNA is TGCGCCAGCAGCACCCTGACAGGGGTGGTCGAGCAGTACTTC. Based on the CDR3 plus reference TRBV5-1 and TRBJ2-7, the full variable domain is KAGVTQTPRYLIKTRGQQVTLSCSPISGHRSVSWYQQTPGQGLQFLFEYFSETQRNKGNFPGRFSGRQFSNSRSEMNVSTLELGDSALYLCASSTLTGVVEQYFGPGTRLTVT.

The rearrangement uses TRBV5-1 and TRBJ1-3; 8 bases match TRBD1. Unmatched junction bases numbered 7, after V lost 4 bases and J lost 4 bases. This CDR3 has 15 amino acids. The germline gives CDR1 SGHRS, CDR2 YFSETQ. CDR3 DNA: TGCGCCAGCAGCATCGAACAGGGGGGCGGAAACACCATATATTTT. Protein: CASSIEQGGGNTIYF.

This chain joins TRBV7-2 and TRBJ2-2, with 7 bases aligning to TRBD1. CDR1 is SGHTA and CDR2 is FQGNSA in the germline V gene. V lost 4 bases, J lost 1 base, and 3 bases stayed unmatched. This CDR3 comprises 15 residues. The CDR3 DNA reads TGTGCCAGCAGCTCTCGGACAGGGAACACCGGGGAGCTGTTTTTT. It is translated as CASSSRTGNTGELFF.